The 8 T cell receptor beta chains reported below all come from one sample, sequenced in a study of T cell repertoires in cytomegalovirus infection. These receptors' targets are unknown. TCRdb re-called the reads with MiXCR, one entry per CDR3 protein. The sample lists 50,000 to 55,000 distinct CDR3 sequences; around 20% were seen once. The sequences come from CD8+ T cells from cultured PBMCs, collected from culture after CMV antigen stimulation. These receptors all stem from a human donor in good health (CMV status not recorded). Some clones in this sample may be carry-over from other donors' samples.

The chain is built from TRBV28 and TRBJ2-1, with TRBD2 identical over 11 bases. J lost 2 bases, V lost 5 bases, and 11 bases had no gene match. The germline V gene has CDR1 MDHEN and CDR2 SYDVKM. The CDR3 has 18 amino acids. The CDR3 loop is CASSGGLAEPGPYNEQFF. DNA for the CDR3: TGTGCCAGCAGTGGGGGACTAGCGGAGCCGGGCCCCTACAATGAGCAGTTCTTC.

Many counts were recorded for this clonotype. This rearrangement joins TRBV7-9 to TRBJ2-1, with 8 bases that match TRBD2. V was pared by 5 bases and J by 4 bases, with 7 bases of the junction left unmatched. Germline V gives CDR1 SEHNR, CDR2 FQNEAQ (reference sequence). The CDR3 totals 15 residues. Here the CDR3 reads CASSAEAGGYNEQFF. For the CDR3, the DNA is TGTGCCAGCAGCGCGGAGGCGGGAGGATACAATGAGCAGTTCTTC. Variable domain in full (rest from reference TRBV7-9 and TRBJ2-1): DTGVSQNPRHKITKRGQNVTFRCDPISEHNRLYWYRQTLGQGPEFLTYFQNEAQLEKSRLLSDRFSAERPKGSFSTLEIQRTEQGDSAMYLCASSAEAGGYNEQFFGPGTRLTVL.

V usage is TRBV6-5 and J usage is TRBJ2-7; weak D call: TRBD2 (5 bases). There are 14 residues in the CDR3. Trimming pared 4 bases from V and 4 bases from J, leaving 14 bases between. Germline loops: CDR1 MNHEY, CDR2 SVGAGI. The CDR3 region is CASSSLGERYEQYF. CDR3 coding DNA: TGTGCCAGCAGTTCCCTCGGGGAACGATACGAGCAGTACTTC.

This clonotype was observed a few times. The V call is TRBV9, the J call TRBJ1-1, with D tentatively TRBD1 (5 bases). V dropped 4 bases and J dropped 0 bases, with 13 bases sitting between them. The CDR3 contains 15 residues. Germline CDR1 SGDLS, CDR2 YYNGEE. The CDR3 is CASSPGGGMNTEAFF. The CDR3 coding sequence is TGTGCCAGCAGCCCCGGTGGGGGGATGAACACTGAAGCTTTCTTT. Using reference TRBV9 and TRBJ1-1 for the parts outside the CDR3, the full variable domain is DSGVTQTPKHLITATGQRVTLRCSPRSGDLSVYWYQQSLDQGLQFLIQYYNGEERAKGNILERFSAQQFPDLHSELNLSSLELGDSALYFCASSPGGGMNTEAFFGQGTRLTVV.

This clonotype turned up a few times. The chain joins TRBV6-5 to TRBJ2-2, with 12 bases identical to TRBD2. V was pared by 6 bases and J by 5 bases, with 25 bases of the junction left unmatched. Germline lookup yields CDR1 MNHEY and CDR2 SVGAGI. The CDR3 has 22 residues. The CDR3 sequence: CASSTVRARLAGDPRGTGELFF. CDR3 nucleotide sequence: TGTGCCAGCAGCACCGTACGGGCAAGACTAGCGGGGGACCCCCGGGGAACCGGGGAGCTGTTTTTT.

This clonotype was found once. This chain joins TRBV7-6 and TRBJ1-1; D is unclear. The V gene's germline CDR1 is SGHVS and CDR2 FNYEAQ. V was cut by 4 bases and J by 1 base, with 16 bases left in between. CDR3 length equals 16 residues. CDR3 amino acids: CASSSRASRGNTEAFF. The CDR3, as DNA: TGTGCCAGCAGCTCGAGAGCCTCCCGGGGGAACACTGAAGCTTTCTTT.

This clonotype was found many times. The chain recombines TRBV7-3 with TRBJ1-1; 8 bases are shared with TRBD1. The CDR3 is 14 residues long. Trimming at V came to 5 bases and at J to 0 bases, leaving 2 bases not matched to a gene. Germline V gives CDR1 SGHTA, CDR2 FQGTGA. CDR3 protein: CASSAQGVNTEAFF. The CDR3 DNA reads TGTGCCAGCAGCGCACAGGGGGTGAACACTGAAGCTTTCTTT.

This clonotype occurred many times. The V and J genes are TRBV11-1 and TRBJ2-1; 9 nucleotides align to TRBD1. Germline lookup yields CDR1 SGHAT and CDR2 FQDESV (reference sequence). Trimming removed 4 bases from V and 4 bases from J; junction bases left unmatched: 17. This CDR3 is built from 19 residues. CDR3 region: CASSSRDRARLRLYNEQFF. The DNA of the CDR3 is TGTGCCAGCAGCTCCCGGGACAGGGCCCGTTTACGACTTTACAATGAGCAGTTCTTC.